The 18 T cell receptor beta chains listed next were all sequenced from one sample in a study of human T cells and chemical hapten exposure. Time point here: pre-sensitization, week 0. The treatment is: therapeutic diphenylcyclopropenone sensitization with weekly scalp DPC. TCRdb processed the RACE reads anew with MiXCR; each CDR3 protein has one entry. The table lists around 300,000 distinct CDR3 sequences, about 5.4% of them singletons, with 7% to 10% in the top ten. This material consisted of whole blood, taken in connection with sensitization to the hapten diphenylcyclopropenone (DPC). These receptors were obtained from a woman aged 18-35 years with alopecia areata. Some clones in this sample may be carry-over from other donors' samples.

This clonotype was counted many times. The chain joins TRBV29-1 to TRBJ2-2; D gene ambiguous. The germline V gene encodes CDR1 SQVTM and CDR2 ANQGSEA. Trimming took off 2 bases at V and 5 bases at J, with 0 bases between the two ends. The CDR3 has 10 residues. The chain's CDR3 is CSVETGELFF. The CDR3 DNA follows: TGCAGCGTTGAAACCGGGGAGCTGTTTTTT.

This clonotype was seen ten or more times. This chain links TRBV7-8 with TRBJ2-3; D gene ambiguous. V dropped 3 bases and J dropped 6 bases, with 10 bases sitting between them. CDR3 length: 13 amino acids. The germline gives CDR1 SGHVS, CDR2 FQNEAQ. This chain's CDR3 is CASSFQLVDTQYF. The CDR3, as DNA: TGTGCCAGCAGCTTCCAGTTGGTCGATACGCAGTATTTT.

This clonotype showed up many times. The chain carries TRBV29-1 and TRBJ2-1; the D gene is possibly TRBD2 (6 bases). Germline CDR1 and CDR2: SQVTM and ANQGSEA. CDR3 size: 16 residues. Trimming left V 5 bases short and J 8 bases short, with 25 bases between. In nucleotides, the CDR3 is TGCAGCGTTTCATTCTCAGCGGGCCCCGCAGCCCATGAGCAGTTCTTC. This gives the protein CSVSFSAGPAAHEQFF.

This clonotype was counted a few times. The chain uses TRBV27 and TRBJ2-1; tentative D call: TRBD1 (6 bases). The CDR3 extends over 15 amino acids. Germline CDR1 and CDR2: MNHEY and SMNVEV (reference sequence). With 5 bases removed from V and 4 bases from J, the gap between germline ends came to 15 bases. This chain's CDR3 is CASSDRLTRYNEQFF. The CDR3 DNA follows: TGTGCCAGCAGTGACAGGCTCACTAGGTACAATGAGCAGTTCTTC.

The rearrangement links TRBV4-1 to TRBJ2-4; the D gene is possibly TRBD1 (5 bases). V shed 3 bases and J shed 2 bases, with 5 bases lying between them. Germline V gene lookup returns CDR1 MGHRA and CDR2 YSYEKL. The CDR3 sequence is 13 residues long. CDR3 coding DNA: TGCGCCAGCAGCCAGGGGCCCAAAAACATTCAGTACTTC. Its translation is CASSQGPKNIQYF.

This clonotype was counted only a few times. V gene TRBV11-3 combines with J gene TRBJ2-3; D might be TRBD2 (6 bases). The CDR3 covers 17 residues. Germline CDR1 and CDR2: SGHNT and YENEEA. Trimming pared 3 bases from V and 2 bases from J, leaving 18 bases between. The CDR3 loop reads CASSFKGAGGFTDTQYF. The CDR3 DNA sequence: TGTGCCAGCAGCTTCAAAGGAGCGGGTGGGTTCACAGATACGCAGTATTTT. The full variable domain, rest sourced from reference TRBV11-3 and TRBJ2-3, is EAGVVQSPRYKIIEKKQPVAFWCNPISGHNTLYWYLQNLGQGPELLIRYENEEAVDDSQLPKDRFSAERLKGVDSTLKIQPAELGDSAVYLCASSFKGAGGFTDTQYFGPGTRLTVL.

The table lists this clonotype with many counts. The chain recombines TRBV4-2 with TRBJ1-2; TRBD1 is a possible D gene (5 bases). The CDR3 is made up of 14 amino acids. Germline lookup yields CDR1 LGHNA and CDR2 YNFKEQ. V lost 2 bases to trimming and J lost 6 bases, with 13 bases between them. The CDR3 nucleotides are TGTGCCAGCAGCCAAAGTAGTGGGACGGATGGCTACACCTTC. Translation: CASSQSSGTDGYTF.

This clonotype was seen a handful of times. The J gene is TRBJ2-1, the V gene TRBV18; D call uncertain. Trimming took 6 bases from V and 5 from J, leaving 14 bases between them. Germline-derived CDR1 and CDR2 are KGHSH and LQKENI. The CDR3 covers 14 residues. The CDR3 reads CASSAGVGNNEQFF. The CDR3 coding sequence is TGTGCCAGCTCCGCCGGCGTGGGGAACAATGAGCAGTTCTTC.

V is TRBV21-1 and J is TRBJ1-3. TRBV21-1 corresponds to a pseudogene. The CDR3 is 18 residues long. CDR3 coding DNA: TGTGCCAGCAGCAAGGCTGGTGGGAGGGTATTAGCCGGAAACACCATATATTTT. Amino acid sequence: CASSKAGGRVLAGNTIYF.

This clonotype was seen a few times. This rearrangement joins TRBV7-3 to TRBJ2-3; perhaps TRBD1 as D (5 bases). Trimming removed 1 base at V and 0 bases at J, with 11 bases between. CDR1 and CDR2 from the germline V gene are SGHTA and FQGTGA. The length of the CDR3 is 16 residues. The CDR3 DNA reads TGTGCCAGCAGCTTAAAACAGGTCTCAAGCACAGATACGCAGTATTTT. It codes for CASSLKQVSSTDTQYF.

This rearrangement joins TRBV28 to TRBJ2-4; 9 bases are shared with TRBD1. Trimming removed 4 bases from V and 6 bases from J; junction bases left unmatched: 4. This CDR3 comprises 14 residues. Germline lookup yields CDR1 MDHEN and CDR2 SYDVKM. The CDR3 sequence: CASSSQGAGNIQYF. The CDR3 DNA is TGTGCCAGCAGTTCACAGGGGGCGGGAAACATTCAGTACTTC.

This clonotype was observed at least ten times. V gene TRBV7-9 combines with J gene TRBJ2-2; D unclear. CDR1 is SEHNR, CDR2 FQNEAQ, per germline (reference sequence). V was cut by 7 bases and J by 8 bases, with 11 bases left in between. The CDR3 totals 12 residues. The CDR3 DNA reads as TGTGCCAGCAACCAAGGGCAGGGGGAGCTGTTTTTT. It yields the protein CASNQGQGELFF.

This clonotype was observed a handful of times. This rearrangement joins TRBV20-1 to TRBJ1-5, with D hard to call. Germline assignment: CDR1 DFQATT and CDR2 SNEGSKA (reference sequence). Deletions cut 5 bases from V and 4 bases from J, with 12 bases between. The CDR3 sequence is 13 residues long. CDR3 nucleotide sequence: TGCAGTGCTTGGCGTCTGGGAAATCAGCCCCAGCATTTT. Encoded protein: CSAWRLGNQPQHF.

This clonotype was seen repeatedly, ten times or more. The V gene is TRBV5-1, the J gene TRBJ2-5, with 8 bases that match TRBD2. In germline, CDR1 is SGHRS, CDR2 YFSETQ. The CDR3 contains 14 residues. V gave up 6 bases and J gave up 6 bases; unmatched junction bases: 10. DNA of the CDR3: TGCGCCAGCACCACCGGGACTAGGTCGCAGACCCAGTACTTC. Its protein product is CASTTGTRSQTQYF.

The rearrangement links TRBV4-1 to TRBJ2-1, with TRBD2 matching 11 bases. CDR3 size: 16 residues. Germline trimming cut 3 bases from V and 4 bases from J; bases unmatched to any gene: 5. CDR1 and CDR2 from the germline V gene are MGHRA and YSYEKL. The CDR3 coding sequence is TGCGCCAGCAGCCATACCCTAGCGGGGGGTTACAATGAGCAGTTCTTC. Translating it yields CASSHTLAGGYNEQFF.

This clonotype was seen a handful of times. CDR3 loop: CSVEALKNIQYF. In DNA, the CDR3 is TGCAGTGTGGAAGCCCTCAAAAACATTCAGTACTTC. This chain uses TRBV20-1 with TRBJ2-4; D gene uncertain. Germline V gene data show CDR1 as DFQATT and CDR2 as SNEGSKA (reference sequence). V shed 7 bases and J shed 3 bases, with 10 bases lying between them. The CDR3 totals 12 residues.

This chain links TRBV12-3 or TRBV12-4 with TRBJ2-3; 9 bases agree with TRBD2. The CDR3 is 15 residues long. The trim removed 6 bases at V and 5 bases at J, leaving 9 bases unmatched. The CDR3 protein is CASSPSGGLIDTQYF. The CDR3 nucleotides are TGTGCCAGCAGCCCAAGCGGGGGGTTGATAGATACGCAGTATTTT.

There are a few counts of this clonotype. This rearrangement joins TRBV28 to TRBJ2-7; TRBD1 agrees at 10 bases. Germline V gene sequence: CDR1 MDHEN, CDR2 SYDVKM. The V segment lost 6 bases and the J segment 6 bases; nucleotides outside the gene matches: 8. The CDR3 extends over 14 amino acids. The CDR3 spells CASSRTGGFGEQYF. The CDR3 bases are TGTGCCAGCAGCCGGACAGGGGGTTTCGGCGAGCAGTACTTC. The variable domain in full, completed from reference TRBV28 and TRBJ2-7, reads DVKVTQSSRYLVKRTGEKVFLECVQDMDHENMFWYRQDPGLGLRLIYFSYDVKMKEKGDIPEGYSVSREKKERFSLILESASTNQTSMYLCASSRTGGFGEQYFGPGTRLTVT.